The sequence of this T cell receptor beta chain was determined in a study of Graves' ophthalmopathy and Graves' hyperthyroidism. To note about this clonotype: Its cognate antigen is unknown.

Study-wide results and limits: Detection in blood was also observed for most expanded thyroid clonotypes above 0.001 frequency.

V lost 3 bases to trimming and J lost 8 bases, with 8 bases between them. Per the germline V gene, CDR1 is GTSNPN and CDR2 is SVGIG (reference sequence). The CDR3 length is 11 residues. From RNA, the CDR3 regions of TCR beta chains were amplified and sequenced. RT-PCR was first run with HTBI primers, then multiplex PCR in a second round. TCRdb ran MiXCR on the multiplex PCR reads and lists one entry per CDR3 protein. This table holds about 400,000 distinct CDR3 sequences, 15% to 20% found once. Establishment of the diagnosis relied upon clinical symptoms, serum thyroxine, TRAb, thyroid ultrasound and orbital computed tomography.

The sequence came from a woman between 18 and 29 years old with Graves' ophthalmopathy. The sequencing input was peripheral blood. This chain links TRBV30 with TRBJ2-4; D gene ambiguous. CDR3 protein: CAWRSSDIQYF. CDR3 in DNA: TGTGCCTGGAGGTCTTCAGACATTCAGTACTTC.